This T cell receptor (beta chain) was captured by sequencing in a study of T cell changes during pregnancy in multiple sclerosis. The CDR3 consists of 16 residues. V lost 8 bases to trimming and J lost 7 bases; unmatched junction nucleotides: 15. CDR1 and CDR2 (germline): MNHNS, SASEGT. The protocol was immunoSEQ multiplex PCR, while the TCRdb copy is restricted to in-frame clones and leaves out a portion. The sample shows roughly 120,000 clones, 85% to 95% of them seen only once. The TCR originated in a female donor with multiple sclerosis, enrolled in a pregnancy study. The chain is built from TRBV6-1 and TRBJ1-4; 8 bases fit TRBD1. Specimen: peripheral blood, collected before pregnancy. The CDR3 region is CASRAQGAVGGEKLFF. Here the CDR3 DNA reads TGTGCCAGCCGTGCTCAGGGGGCCGTGGGGGGTGAAAAACTGTTTTTT.